This T cell receptor beta chain appears in the sequencing data of a study of T cell responses to AZD1222 COVID-19 vaccine. Study-level results: Once two AZD1222 doses were given, Spike-specific TCR breadth and depth went up. Across spike, vaccine-associated CD4 TCRs were found, dominant at 160-218 and 743-854.

Profiled with immunoSEQ multiplex PCR; TCRdb holds only in-frame clones, not every one. The sample holds approximately 190,000 clones; roughly 92% are singletons and the top ten take 1%. V was shortened by 5 bases and J by 1 base, with 17 bases between the two germline ends. This CDR3 contains 17 residues. From germline, CDR1 is SGHTA and CDR2 FQGNSA. As to this clone: As yet, its antigen is unknown.

The sample in question was peripheral blood, obtained 28 days after the second AZD1222 dose. The sequence came from an adult who received the AZD1222 COVID-19 vaccine. V usage is TRBV7-2 and J usage is TRBJ1-4; tentatively, D is TRBD1 (6 bases). CDR3 in amino acids: CASSALRGRGTNEKLFF. The CDR3 nucleotides are TGTGCCAGCAGCGCCCTTCGGGGGCGAGGAACTAATGAAAAACTGTTTTTT.